This TCR beta chain was documented in a study of immune evolution from preneoplasia to lung adenocarcinoma. Study context: HLA loss of heterozygosity: about 7% AIS, 15% MIA, approximately 31% ADC, none AAH.

Each case's diagnosis was confirmed by two pathologists on H&E. After pathologic assessment, macro-dissection selected premalignant or tumor cells for extraction. This clone has just a few counts. The antigen is unknown. Study results and limitations: Top clone share appeared to fall from AAH through AIS, MIA, adenocarcinoma.

TCRdb keeps only in-frame clones here, not all; method: immunoSEQ multiplex PCR. The data show some 3,500 clones, about three quarters seen once. CDR1 is DFQATT, CDR2 SNEGSKA, per germline (reference sequence). V lost 5 bases and J lost 12, with 16 bases in between. The CDR3 sequence is 11 residues long. The sequence came from a person aged 60 to 80 with lung adenocarcinoma. Sequencing used FFPE minimally invasive lung adenocarcinoma tissue. This chain connects TRBV20-1 to TRBJ1-2; a possible D gene is TRBD1 (6 bases). The CDR3 DNA is TGCAGTGCTCGGGACACTAGTCTAAACACCTTC. Amino acid sequence: CSARDTSLNTF.